A selection of T cell receptor beta chains follows, all from one sample in a study of cytomegalovirus exposure and HLA in healthy donors. TCRdb's copy holds only in-frame clones and misses some; the assay was immunoSEQ multiplex PCR. The table lists some 120,000 clones, around three quarters of them singletons. The sample taken for sequencing was PBMCs. The receptors were sampled from a woman aged 18-35 years in good health and CMV-seropositive. Each CDR3 is given with its conserved first and last residue. A D gene is named only where the DNA matches it firmly. Clone size, where shown, is once, few, many, or a class for clones that have expanded.

clone size	D gene	V gene	J gene	CDR3 protein	CDR3 DNA
-	TRBD2	TRBV28	TRBJ2-7	CATRGGAYEQYF	TGTGCCACCCGGGGGGGGGCCTACGAGCAGTACTTC
few	-	TRBV2	TRBJ2-1	CASSDSLGLPGNEQFF	TGTGCCAGCAGTGACTCCCTGGGACTCCCAGGGAATGAGCAGTTCTTC
-	-	TRBV6-1	TRBJ2-1	CASSEGGGLKQFF	TGTGCCAGCAGTGAAGGAGGTGGTCTTAAGCAGTTCTTC
-	TRBD2	TRBV29-1	TRBJ2-7	CSGFSGSTHEQYF	TGCAGCGGCTTTAGCGGGAGCACCCACGAGCAGTACTTC
-	-	TRBV5-8	TRBJ1-1	CASSSMGAAFF	TGTGCCAGCAGCTCTATGGGGGCGGCTTTCTTT
-	-	TRBV5-1	TRBJ2-7	CASSLAGSFYEQYF	TGCGCCAGCAGCTTGGCGGGGTCTTTTTACGAGCAGTACTTC
-	TRBD1	TRBV5-1	TRBJ2-3	CASSYRQGKRSTDTQYF	TGCGCCAGCAGCTATAGACAGGGGAAGAGGAGCACAGATACGCAGTATTTT
few	-	TRBV18	TRBJ1-1	CASSRGPNTEAFF	TGTGCCAGCTCACGAGGGCCCAACACTGAAGCTTTCTTT
-	-	TRBV5-6	TRBJ2-2	CASSAGLTGELFF	TGTGCCAGCAGCGCCGGGTTAACCGGGGAGCTGTTTTTT
few	-	TRBV5-4	TRBJ1-2	CASSPRLGGYTF	TGTGCCAGCAGCCCGCGGTTGGGTGGCTACACCTTC
-	TRBD1	TRBV6-6	TRBJ1-1	CASSFRQGHMRTEAFF	TGTGCCAGCAGTTTCAGACAGGGTCATATGCGCACTGAAGCTTTCTTT
-	-	TRBV6-1	TRBJ2-7	CASSARLEYEQYF	TGTGCCAGCAGTGCCAGACTCGAGTACGAGCAGTACTTC
-	TRBD2	TRBV14	TRBJ2-3	CASSQIETGLVDTQYF	TGTGCCAGCAGCCAAATAGAGACGGGACTAGTAGATACGCAGTATTTT
-	-	TRBV28	TRBJ1-2	CASTLRPGGYTF	TGTGCCAGCACCTTACGACCAGGGGGCTACACCTTC
-	-	TRBV5-6	TRBJ1-1	CASSLGGGWTEAFF	TGTGCCAGCAGCTTGGGGGGAGGTTGGACTGAAGCTTTCTTT
-	-	TRBV2	TRBJ2-2	CASRGSSVTGELFF	TGTGCCAGCCGAGGGAGTAGCGTAACCGGGGAGCTGTTTTTT
-	-	TRBV7-8	TRBJ1-1	CASSILGGGTEAFF	TGTGCCAGCAGCATCCTTGGGGGGGGCACTGAAGCTTTCTTT
few	-	TRBV5-4	TRBJ2-3	CASSSRRDSDTQYF	TGTGCCAGCAGCTCACGGAGGGACTCAGATACGCAGTATTTT
-	-	TRBV18	TRBJ2-5	CASSPTAPPGETQYF	TGTGCCAGCTCACCGACGGCCCCCCCGGGGGAGACCCAGTACTTC
-	-	TRBV7-3	TRBJ1-1	CASSPGRGSTEAFF	TGTGCCAGCAGCCCAGGACGGGGTTCCACTGAAGCTTTCTTT
-	TRBD2	TRBV5-4	TRBJ2-5	CASRPGLDTRETQYF	TGTGCCAGCAGACCGGGACTAGACACTCGAGAGACCCAGTACTTC
-	TRBD1	TRBV6-5	TRBJ1-4	CASSYSPGGEKLFF	TGTGCCAGCAGTTACTCCCCAGGGGGAGAAAAACTGTTTTTT
-	-	TRBV19	TRBJ1-4	CASRGRATNEKLFF	TGTGCCAGTAGGGGCCGCGCAACTAATGAAAAACTGTTTTTT
few	TRBD1	TRBV28	TRBJ1-2	CASRPTGGTGYTF	TGTGCCAGCAGACCTACAGGGGGGACTGGCTACACCTTC
-	TRBD2	TRBV4-2	TRBJ2-2	CASSQEWLAGELGGELFF	TGTGCCAGCAGCCAAGAATGGCTAGCGGGAGAGTTGGGCGGGGAGCTGTTTTTT
-	-	TRBV6-1	TRBJ1-2	CASSVPGIGSYGYTF	TGTGCCAGCAGTGTACCGGGAATTGGGAGCTATGGCTACACCTTC
-	-	TRBV9	TRBJ2-7	CASSVAGEGEQYF	TGTGCCAGCAGCGTAGCGGGAGAGGGGGAGCAGTACTTC
-	-	TRBV6-4	TRBJ1-1	CASSEAGWPMNTEAFF	TGTGCCAGCAGTGAGGCAGGGTGGCCCATGAACACTGAAGCTTTCTTT
-	TRBD1	TRBV5-6	TRBJ1-2	CASSRWTGGLMEYGYTF	TGTGCCAGCAGCCGCTGGACAGGGGGCTTAATGGAATATGGCTACACCTTC
-	TRBD2	TRBV5-1	TRBJ2-4	CASSRGDGEDIQYF	TGCGCCAGCAGCCGGGGGGACGGAGAGGACATTCAGTACTTC
-	TRBD1	TRBV5-1	TRBJ1-5	CASSPQGAGQPQHF	TGCGCCAGCAGCCCACAGGGGGCCGGGCAGCCCCAGCATTTT
-	TRBD2	TRBV10-3	TRBJ2-7	CAISGEREGAYEQYF	TGTGCCATCAGTGGGGAGCGGGAGGGAGCCTACGAGCAGTACTTC
few	TRBD2	TRBV5-1	TRBJ2-3	CASSLVLAGGSGEDTQYF	TGCGCCAGCAGCTTGGTGTTAGCGGGAGGATCCGGGGAAGATACGCAGTATTTT
few	-	TRBV7-9	TRBJ2-3	CASSPWGPSTDTQYF	TGTGCCAGCAGTCCGTGGGGCCCCAGCACAGATACGCAGTATTTT
-	-	TRBV6-5	TRBJ1-1	CAIRQGSDTEAFF	TGTGCCATCAGGCAGGGGTCTGACACTGAAGCTTTCTTT
-	-	TRBV6-5	TRBJ1-6	CARRNRDSPLHF	TGTGCCAGAAGAAACAGGGATTCACCCCTCCACTTT
-	TRBD2	TRBV6-5	TRBJ2-1	CASRPPGLAGNEQFF	TGTGCCAGCAGGCCTCCGGGACTAGCGGGCAATGAGCAGTTCTTC
once	-	TRBV19	TRBJ2-2	CASTDKAGELFF	TGTGCCAGTACCGACAAGGCCGGGGAGCTGTTTTTT
-	TRBD2	TRBV14	TRBJ2-5	CASSQGGRATETQYF	TGTGCCAGCAGCCAGGGCGGGAGGGCCACAGAGACCCAGTACTTC
-	-	TRBV28	TRBJ1-2	CASRAQGFNYGYTF	TGTGCCAGCAGGGCCCAGGGATTTAACTATGGCTACACCTTC
-	TRBD1	TRBV7-2	TRBJ2-7	CASSFLPGQGAHEQYF	TGTGCCAGCAGCTTCCTTCCGGGACAGGGGGCACACGAGCAGTACTTC
-	-	TRBV14	TRBJ1-4	CASSPGHREKLFF	TGTGCCAGCAGCCCGGGACATAGAGAAAAACTGTTTTTT
-	-	TRBV4-1	TRBJ2-7	CASSQDSEQYF	TGCGCCAGCAGCCAAGACTCCGAGCAGTACTTC
few	TRBD1	TRBV6-5	TRBJ1-4	CASRSGGELFF	TGTGCCAGCAGATCAGGGGGTGAACTGTTTTTT
-	TRBD1	TRBV5-4	TRBJ1-2	CASIRQGVDYGYTF	TGTGCCAGTATCCGACAGGGGGTGGACTATGGCTACACCTTC
few	TRBD1	TRBV6-6	TRBJ1-3	CASSYSDRARGNTIYF	TGTGCCAGCAGTTACTCCGACAGGGCGAGAGGAAACACCATATATTTT
-	TRBD1	TRBV6-6	TRBJ1-4	CASRPGTGTNEKLFF	TGTGCCAGCAGACCCGGGACAGGGACTAATGAAAAACTGTTTTTT
-	-	TRBV7-3	TRBJ2-1	CASSANGGAGGRNEQFF	TGTGCCAGCAGCGCCAATGGCGGGGCAGGTGGGCGCAATGAGCAGTTCTTC
-	TRBD1	TRBV25-1	TRBJ2-4	CASSETGQGIKYF	TGTGCCAGCAGTGAAACTGGACAGGGGATCAAATACTTC
-	TRBD1	TRBV30	TRBJ1-4	CAWSAGQGGAGLFF	TGTGCCTGGAGTGCCGGACAGGGCGGGGCCGGACTGTTTTTT
-	-	TRBV18	TRBJ1-1	CASSRRGGRDTEAFF	TGTGCCAGCTCCCGCCGTGGGGGGAGGGACACTGAAGCTTTCTTT
-	-	TRBV2	TRBJ2-2	CASSEQGAATGELFF	TGTGCCAGCAGTGAACAGGGTGCGGCCACCGGGGAGCTGTTTTTT
-	-	TRBV30	TRBJ1-3	CALEGAYGNTIYF	TGTGCTTTGGAAGGGGCCTATGGAAACACCATATATTTT
-	TRBD2	TRBV25-1	TRBJ2-5	CASSEWGTSGRYQETQYF	TGTGCCAGCAGCGAATGGGGAACTAGCGGCCGGTACCAAGAGACCCAGTACTTC
-	-	TRBV9	TRBJ2-2	CASSAAGRDGSGELFF	TGTGCCAGCAGCGCGGCGGGTAGGGATGGTTCCGGGGAGCTGTTTTTT
-	TRBD2	TRBV5-1	TRBJ2-5	CASSLALAGEETQYF	TGCGCCAGCAGCTTGGCGTTAGCGGGAGAGGAGACCCAGTACTTC
once	TRBD1	TRBV18	TRBJ2-7	CASSAGQDYEQYF	TGTGCCAGCTCAGCGGGACAGGACTACGAGCAGTACTTC
-	TRBD1	TRBV18	TRBJ1-1	CASSRRQGPANTEAFF	TGTGCCAGCTCACGCCGACAGGGCCCTGCGAACACTGAAGCTTTCTTT
-	-	TRBV10-3	TRBJ2-1	CAISEGSNEQFF	TGTGCCATCAGTGAGGGCAGCAATGAGCAGTTCTTC
once	-	TRBV5-1	TRBJ2-1	CASRPTRDSTYNEQFF	TGCGCCAGCAGGCCGACACGGGACTCAACATACAATGAGCAGTTCTTC